The present entry profiles one TCR beta chain with its context. What it binds is unknown. This sample stems from a study of T cell responses to AZD1222 COVID-19 vaccine. Per germline, CDR1 WSHSY and CDR2 SAAADI. V gave up 3 bases and J gave up 10 bases; unmatched junction bases: 7. CDR3 length equals 15 residues. Method: immunoSEQ multiplex PCR; TCRdb's copy keeps in-frame clones and lacks some. The repertoire holds about 270,000 clones, with 90% to 95% as singletons. Study-level results: Vaccine-associated CD4 TCRs spanned spike, dominant at 160-218 and 743-854. White British donors predominated, females outnumbered males, and clonal diversity was possibly underestimated. The study found Spike-specific TCR breadth and depth rose after two AZD1222 doses.

The sequenced sample was peripheral blood, obtained 28 days after the second AZD1222 dose. This TCR was sampled from an adult who received the AZD1222 COVID-19 vaccine. J is TRBJ1-6 and V is TRBV10-2, with 9 bases that match TRBD1. In nucleotides, the CDR3 is TGCGCCAGCAGTGACCCGGGACAGGGTCAATCACCCCTCCACTTT. This gives the protein CASSDPGQGQSPLHF.